This TCR beta chain comes out of a study of CD8 T cells in ankylosing spondylitis. There are 15 residues in the CDR3. V lost 3 bases and J 7 bases, leaving 16 bases between the germline ends. CDR1 is MNHEY and CDR2 is SVGAGI in the germline V gene. Study-wide findings and caveats: Characteristic, it appeared, of ankylosing spondylitis blood was a TCR beta motif of roughly eight highly homologous variants.

As the method for making TCR beta libraries, quantitative 5'-RACE with molecular barcodes was used. From the 5' RACE reads, TCRdb called clonotypes with MiXCR, one entry per CDR3 protein. In the table there are some 180,000 distinct CDR3 sequences, roughly 18% of which are singletons. Note on this clonotype: Its antigen is undetermined.

The sequence was obtained from a male donor aged 10-29 years with ankylosing spondylitis or in good health (not recorded which). J is TRBJ2-1 and V is TRBV6-5, with unresolved D. Sequencing was done on a sample of blood, either unsorted or a sorted T cell fraction (not recorded which). In DNA form, the CDR3 reads TGTGCCAGCAGTTATGTTGCTGTCGCTCCGAATGAGCAGTTCTTC. Protein product: CASSYVAVAPNEQFF.